This T cell receptor beta chain was identified during a study of glioma-infiltrating T cells after dendritic cell vaccination. Time point in this sample: after dendritic cell vaccination, including at tumor progression/relapse. Fresh-frozen tumor tissue and more than two years of survival data were available for all. Isocitrate dehydrogenase mutation was absent in all glioblastoma patients. PBMC sampling occurred before vaccination, two weeks after the third dose, and at progression. This CDR3 spans 14 amino acids. The PCR used 60 V beta and 13 J beta primers. Produced via immunoSEQ multiplex PCR; TCRdb's table is partial and in-frame only. The repertoire has tens of thousands of clones, around 85% of them found once; the top ten carry over 6.5%.

The clonotype was recovered from a human donor with glioblastoma. This material consisted of blood, taken after dendritic cell vaccination. The genes are TRBV21-1 and TRBJ1-5. TRBV21-1 counts as a pseudogene. The CDR3 region is CASSIWEDNQPQHF. The CDR3 DNA sequence: TGTGCCAGCAGCATTTGGGAGGATAATCAGCCCCAGCATTTT.